The 9 T cell receptor beta chains given below trace back to one sample, sequenced in a study of Ad26.COV2.S vaccination and SARS-CoV-2 variants. Only in-frame clones appear in the TCRdb table, and some are missing; sequencing was by immunoSEQ multiplex PCR. The top ten clones hold around 1.4% of a sample with hundreds of thousands of clones, 89% of them seen once. Stated treatment: 15 to 20 received Ad26.COV2.S at low or high dose, single or two shots; five or six received placebo; per-sample allocation not given. Samples came from day 63 after the first vaccine or placebo injection. Sequences were derived from peripheral blood, sampled in a trial of Ad26.COV2.S vaccine versus placebo. The receptors stem from a person between 18 and 65 years old who received the Ad26.COV2.S COVID-19 vaccine or a placebo.

The chain uses TRBV10-1 and TRBJ2-4; a possible D gene is TRBD1 (7 bases). The germline V and J ends were trimmed by 8 bases and 7 bases, with 18 bases remaining between them. This CDR3 is 14 amino acids long. Germline V gene data show CDR1 as WNHNN and CDR2 as SYGVQD (reference sequence). CDR3 in amino acids: CASGEGGGANIQYF. In DNA, the CDR3 is TGCGCCAGCGGCGAAGGAGGGGGCGCGAACATTCAGTACTTC.

The rearrangement joins TRBV19 to TRBJ2-1; 9 nucleotides agree with TRBD2. This CDR3 has 15 residues. CDR1 is LNHDA, CDR2 SQIVND, per germline (reference sequence). V shed 6 bases, J shed 0 bases, and the junction held 3 bases outside the gene matches. The CDR3 sequence: CASRAGGSSYNEQFF. In nucleotides, the CDR3 is TGTGCCAGTAGGGCGGGAGGGAGCTCCTACAATGAGCAGTTCTTC. Looking up the rest from reference TRBV19 and TRBJ2-1 gives the full variable domain: DGGITQSPKYLFRKEGQNVTLSCEQNLNHDAMYWYRQDPGQGLRLIYYSQIVNDFQKGDIAEGYSVSREKKESFPLTVTSAQKNPTAFYLCASRAGGSSYNEQFFGPGTRLTVL.

V usage is TRBV5-4 and J usage is TRBJ1-1, with D unresolved. The germline gives CDR1 SGHNT, CDR2 YYREEE (reference sequence). This CDR3 contains 15 residues. V shed 5 bases and J shed 5 bases, with 19 bases lying between them. The CDR3 DNA reads TGTGCCAGCAGTTATTCCCGAATCGGAGGGACTGAAGCTTTCTTT. Translating it yields CASSYSRIGGTEAFF.

The genes are TRBV5-3 and TRBJ2-7; 14 bases are a match to TRBD2. TRBV5-3 belongs to the ORF category, with a function that is uncertain. The CDR3 consists of 15 residues. V was clipped by 9 bases and J by 10 bases; unmatched bases: 15. CDR3 nucleotide sequence: TGTGCCACCACCCCCGGGATAGGACTAGCGGGGGGACAGTACTTC. It codes for CATTPGIGLAGGQYF.

This chain links TRBV7-9 with TRBJ1-2; D gene unclear. Between the trimmed V and J ends, which lost 5 bases and 8 bases, there was a span of 12 bases. Germline V gene sequence: CDR1 SEHNR, CDR2 FQNEAQ (reference sequence). This CDR3 spans 12 amino acids. The DNA of the CDR3 is TGTGCCAGCAGCGAGGACTCCGGGGGCTACACCTTC. As protein: CASSEDSGGYTF.

This clone was counted many times. The chain is built from TRBV30 and TRBJ2-2; D call uncertain. CDR3 length: 12 residues. The germline gives CDR1 GTSNPN, CDR2 SVGIG (reference sequence). V was trimmed by 5 bases and J by 6 bases, leaving 10 bases between them. In DNA form, the CDR3 reads TGTGCCTGGGCGGAAGGAGCCGGGGAGCTGTTTTTT. It translates to CAWAEGAGELFF.

The chain recombines TRBV2 with TRBJ1-5; perhaps TRBD1 as D (5 bases). This CDR3 has 14 residues. Trimming removed 3 bases from V and 6 bases from J, with 12 bases in between. Germline V lookup: CDR1 SNHLY, CDR2 FYNNEI. This CDR3 is CASSDRVESQPQHF. CDR3 DNA: TGTGCCAGCAGTGACAGGGTAGAGAGTCAGCCCCAGCATTTT.

The chain has TRBV6-5 and TRBJ2-7; D ambiguous. V was shortened by 7 bases and J by 2 bases, with 9 bases between the two germline ends. Germline-derived CDR1 and CDR2 are MNHEY and SVGAGI. CDR3 length: 12 amino acids. CDR3 in DNA: TGTGCCAGCATCGGGCAGGCCTACGAGCAGTACTTC. This translates into CASIGQAYEQYF.

This clone was seen only a few times. This rearrangement joins TRBV3-1 (or the pseudogene TRBV3-2) to TRBJ2-2; tentative D call: TRBD1 (5 bases). The CDR3 is 17 residues long. V was shortened by 1 base and J by 6 bases, with 18 bases between the two germline ends. Germline CDR1 and CDR2: LGHDT and YNNKEL (reference sequence). CDR3 bases: TGTGCCAGCAGCCAAGTCCCCCCCAAACAGGCTCCCGGGGAGCTGTTTTTT. Translated, it gives CASSQVPPKQAPGELFF.